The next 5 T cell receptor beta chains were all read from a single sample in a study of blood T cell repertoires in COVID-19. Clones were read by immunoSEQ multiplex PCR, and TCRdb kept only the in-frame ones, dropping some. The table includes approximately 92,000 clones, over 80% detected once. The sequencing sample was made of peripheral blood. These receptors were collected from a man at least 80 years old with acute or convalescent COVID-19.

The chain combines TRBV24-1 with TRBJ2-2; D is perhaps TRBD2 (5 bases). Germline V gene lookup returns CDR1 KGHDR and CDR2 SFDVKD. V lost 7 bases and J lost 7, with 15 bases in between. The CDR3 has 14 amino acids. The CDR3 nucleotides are TGTGCCACCAGCCGCACGGGGAGTGACGGGGAGCTGTTTTTT. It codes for CATSRTGSDGELFF.

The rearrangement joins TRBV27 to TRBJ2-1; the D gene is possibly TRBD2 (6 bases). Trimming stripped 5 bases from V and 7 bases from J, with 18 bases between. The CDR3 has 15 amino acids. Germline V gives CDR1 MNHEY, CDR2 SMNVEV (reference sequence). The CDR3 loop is CASSPRGTSRNEQFF. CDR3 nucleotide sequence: TGTGCCAGCAGTCCCCGGGGGACCTCACGGAATGAGCAGTTCTTC.

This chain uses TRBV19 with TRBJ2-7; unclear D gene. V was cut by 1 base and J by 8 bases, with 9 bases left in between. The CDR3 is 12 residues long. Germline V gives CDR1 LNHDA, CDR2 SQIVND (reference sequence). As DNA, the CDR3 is TGTGCCAGTAGTATAGGATTCAGGAAGCAGTACTTC. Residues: CASSIGFRKQYF.

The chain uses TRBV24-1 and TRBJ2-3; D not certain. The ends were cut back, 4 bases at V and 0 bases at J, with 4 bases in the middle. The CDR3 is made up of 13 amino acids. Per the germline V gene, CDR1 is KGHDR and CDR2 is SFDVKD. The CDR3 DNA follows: TGTGCCACCAGTGACTCTAGCACAGATACGCAGTATTTT. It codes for CATSDSSTDTQYF.

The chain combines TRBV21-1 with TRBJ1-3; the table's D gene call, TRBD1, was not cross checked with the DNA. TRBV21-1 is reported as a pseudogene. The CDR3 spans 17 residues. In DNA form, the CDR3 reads TGTGCCAGCAGCAAAGGCCAGACAGGGGACTCTGGAAACACCATATATTTT. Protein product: CASSKGQTGDSGNTIYF.